A selection of T cell receptor beta chains follows, all from one sample in a study of molecular identifiers for immune sequencing clone quantification. TCRdb processed the PCR reads anew with MiXCR; each CDR3 protein has one entry. The sample contains about 9,800 distinct CDR3 sequences, just under 20% of which appear only once. The sequencing input was naive CD8+ T cells from blood, with Jurkat cell RNA spiked in. Every receptor here comes from a human donor in good health. Some libraries in this study had Jurkat cell RNA spiked in. Each CDR3 is given with its conserved first and last residue. The order of the fields is D gene, clone size, J gene, V gene, CDR3 protein, CDR3 DNA. The D gene is left open where the match is weak. Some rows have no size entry. The others give once, few or many, or a class for an expanded clone.

>-|medium-sized|TRBJ1-1|TRBV4-3
CASSQEPKLNTEAFF
TGCGCCAGCAGCCAAGAACCGAAGCTAAACACTGAAGCTTTCTTT
>-|once|TRBJ1-1|TRBV7-6
CASSVGVRILKNTEAFF
TGTGCCAGCAGCGTTGGGGTCAGGATTCTTAAGAACACTGAAGCTTTCTTT
>-|-|TRBJ2-3|TRBV7-2
CASSLVDSSTGAQYF
TGTGCCAGCAGCTTAGTAGACTCTAGCACAGGTGCGCAGTATTTT
>-|medium-sized|TRBJ2-5|TRBV4-3
CASSPHFGVSQTQYF
TGCGCCAGCAGCCCACACTTTGGCGTGTCCCAGACCCAGTACTTC
>-|many|TRBJ2-7|TRBV19
CASSFSLTGYSSYEQYF
TGTGCCAGTAGTTTCTCCCTCACAGGGTACAGCTCCTACGAGCAGTACTTC
>-|many|TRBJ2-7|TRBV28
CASSSRTLGGTEQYF
TGTGCCAGCAGTTCCAGGACCCTTGGAGGAACTGAGCAGTACTTC
>TRBD1|medium-sized|TRBJ2-3|TRBV7-3
CASSFGTGVSDTQYF
TGTGCCAGCAGCTTTGGGACAGGGGTATCAGATACGCAGTATTTT
>TRBD1|-|TRBJ2-7|TRBV7-9
CASSPDRGYEQYF
TGTGCCAGCAGCCCGGACAGGGGATACGAGCAGTACTTC
>-|medium-sized|TRBJ1-3|TRBV5-1
CASSLVRGMAGNTIYF
TGCGCCAGCAGCTTGGTTCGGGGGATGGCTGGAAACACCATATATTTT
>-|many|TRBJ2-1|TRBV29-1
CSVVIAYNNEQFF
TGCAGCGTTGTGATAGCGTATAACAATGAGCAGTTCTTC
>-|-|TRBJ2-3|TRBV28
CASSLILGTDTQYF
TGTGCCAGCAGTTTAATCCTGGGCACAGATACGCAGTATTTT
>TRBD1|many|TRBJ1-1|TRBV4-3
CASSQVYRGPHTDAFF
TGCGCCAGCAGCCAAGTTTATAGGGGGCCTCACACTGACGCTTTCTTT
>-|medium-sized|TRBJ2-7|TRBV27
CASSLPPEQYF
TGTGCCAGCAGTTTACCCCCCGAGCAGTACTTC
>-|medium-sized|TRBJ2-5|TRBV28
CASSLVRVGRETQYF
TGTGCCAGCAGTTTGGTTAGGGTCGGGCGGGAGACCCAGTACTTC
>-|-|TRBJ2-2|TRBV19
CATTGSGELFF
TGTGCCACCACCGGGTCCGGGGAGCTGTTTTTT
>-|-|TRBJ2-7|TRBV7-2
CGSSLGSGAAYEQYF
TGTGGCAGTAGCTTAGGGTCGGGAGCTGCCTACGAGCAGTACTTC
>-|medium-sized|TRBJ2-3|TRBV7-9
CASSPPIATTDTQYF
TGTGCCAGCAGCCCCCCGATCGCGACTACAGATACGCAGTATTTT